The 20 T cell receptor beta chains below all came from one sample that was sequenced in a study of OX40 agonist ivuxolimab in advanced cancers. Data came from immunoSEQ multiplex PCR; TCRdb stores just in-frame clones and leaves some out. Of some 70,000 clones in the sample, around 84% were seen once. The input for sequencing was CD4+ or CD8+ T cells sorted from blood, taken in a trial of the OX40 agonist ivuxolimab. The receptors derive from an adult with an advanced solid tumor such as melanoma, head and neck, liver or kidney cancer.

The chain has TRBV12-5 and TRBJ1-4, with D maybe TRBD1 (6 bases). The ends were cut back, 1 base at V and 5 bases at J, with 8 bases in the middle. The CDR3 is 14 residues long. The V gene's germline CDR1 is LGHNT and CDR2 FRNRAP. CDR3 in amino acids: CASGLGQGNEKLFF. The CDR3, as DNA: TGTGCTAGTGGTTTGGGGCAGGGGAATGAAAAACTGTTTTTT. The variable domain in full, completed from reference TRBV12-5 and TRBJ1-4, reads DARVTQTPRHKVTEMGQEVTMRCQPILGHNTVFWYRQTMMQGLELLAYFRNRAPLDDSGMPKDRFSAEMPDATLATLKIQPSEPRDSAVYFCASGLGQGNEKLFFGSGTQLSVL.

This clone was observed a few times. The gene calls are TRBV27 and TRBJ1-6; no firm D call. The CDR3 is made up of 14 amino acids. Trimming took off 2 bases at V and 2 bases at J, with 4 bases between the two ends. Germline V gene data show CDR1 as MNHEY and CDR2 as SMNVEV (reference sequence). CDR3 residues: CASSLRTYNSPLHF. The CDR3 nucleotides are TGTGCCAGCAGTTTAAGAACCTATAATTCACCCCTCCACTTT.

The chain carries TRBV11-2 and TRBJ2-1; 10 bases map to TRBD1. Per the germline V gene, CDR1 is SGHAT and CDR2 is FQNNGV. The CDR3 is 16 amino acids. V lost 4 bases to trimming and J lost 2 bases; unmatched junction nucleotides: 5. The CDR3 region has the DNA TGTGCCAGCAGCTCGTGGGGGACAGGGGCCTACAATGAGCAGTTCTTC. It codes for CASSSWGTGAYNEQFF.

This rearrangement joins TRBV5-1 to TRBJ2-2; no clear D gene. CDR3 length equals 14 residues. CDR1 and CDR2 from the germline V gene are SGHRS and YFSETQ. Trimming took 4 bases from V and 2 from J, leaving 9 bases between them. This CDR3 is CASSPDTNTGELFF. The CDR3 nucleotides read TGCGCCAGCAGCCCTGACACCAACACCGGGGAGCTGTTTTTT. Full variable domain (outside the CDR3, taken from reference TRBV5-1 and TRBJ2-2): KAGVTQTPRYLIKTRGQQVTLSCSPISGHRSVSWYQQTPGQGLQFLFEYFSETQRNKGNFPGRFSGRQFSNSRSEMNVSTLELGDSALYLCASSPDTNTGELFFGEGSRLTVL.

The rearrangement uses TRBV7-9 and TRBJ1-1; D gene unclear. V lost 2 bases, J lost 1 base, and 5 bases lay in between. The CDR3 loop spans 13 amino acids. CDR1 is SEHNR, CDR2 FQNEAQ, per germline (reference sequence). The CDR3 sequence: CASSLYENTEAFF. CDR3 bases: TGTGCCAGCAGCTTATACGAGAACACTGAAGCTTTCTTT.

Here the CDR3 reads CASSLRGTSTDTQYF. As DNA, the CDR3 is TGTGCCAGCAGCTTAAGGGGAACTAGCACAGATACGCAGTATTTT. The V call is TRBV7-3, the J call TRBJ2-3, with D unclear. V lost 1 base and J lost 0, with 8 bases in between. The CDR3 length is 15 residues. Germline V gives CDR1 SGHTA, CDR2 FQGTGA.

The DNA for the CDR3 is TGTGCCATCAGTGATCCTAGGACAGGCACTGAGGCCCTCCACTTT. Translation: CAISDPRTGTEALHF. The chain combines TRBV10-3 with TRBJ1-6, with 7 bases identical to TRBD1. This CDR3 has 15 amino acids. Per germline, CDR1 ENHRY and CDR2 SYGVKD. V shed 3 bases and J 14 bases; nucleotides not matched to a gene: 13.

This clone was found a few times. The genes are TRBV19 and TRBJ2-1; 8 bases line up with TRBD1. V was clipped by 3 bases and J by 2 bases; unmatched bases: 12. The CDR3 sequence is 18 residues long. Germline V lookup: CDR1 LNHDA, CDR2 SQIVND (reference sequence). This chain's CDR3 is CASSMQWGTGQTYNEQFF. The CDR3 DNA is TGTGCCAGTAGTATGCAGTGGGGGACAGGTCAGACCTACAATGAGCAGTTCTTC. The variable domain in full, with the rest retrieved from reference TRBV19 and TRBJ2-1, is DGGITQSPKYLFRKEGQNVTLSCEQNLNHDAMYWYRQDPGQGLRLIYYSQIVNDFQKGDIAEGYSVSREKKESFPLTVTSAQKNPTAFYLCASSMQWGTGQTYNEQFFGPGTRLTVL.

The gene calls are TRBV25-1 and TRBJ1-6; TRBD1 is a possible D gene (5 bases). V shed 6 bases and J shed 9 bases, with 15 bases lying between them. The CDR3 has 14 amino acids. CDR1 is MGHDK, CDR2 SYGVNS, per germline. The CDR3: CASRPQGGGSPLHF. CDR3 sequence (DNA): TGTGCCAGCAGACCTCAGGGTGGCGGTTCACCCCTCCACTTT.

The chain uses TRBV7-3 and TRBJ2-7; a possible D gene is TRBD1 (7 bases). The CDR3 is 15 amino acids. V was clipped by 2 bases and J by 7 bases, with 18 bases between them. Germline-derived CDR1 and CDR2 are SGHTA and FQGTGA. CDR3 amino acids: CASSLFGGQPSEQYF. The CDR3 DNA reads TGTGCCAGCAGCTTATTCGGGGGACAGCCCAGTGAGCAGTACTTC.

The table lists this clone with a few counts. Here the CDR3 reads CASSQQGFWEKLFF. CDR3 nucleotides: TGTGCCAGCAGCCAACAGGGGTTTTGGGAAAAACTGTTTTTT. The rearrangement joins TRBV5-6 to TRBJ1-4; TRBD1 aligns across 7 bases. The V gene end was trimmed by 4 bases and the J gene end by 8 bases; junction bases not matched to a gene: 8. The germline V gene has CDR1 SGHDT and CDR2 YYEEEE. The CDR3 consists of 14 residues.

This sequence joins TRBV5-1 and TRBJ2-5, with 15 bases matching TRBD2. Germline loops: CDR1 SGHRS, CDR2 YFSETQ. This CDR3 is 16 amino acids long. Trimming at V came to 3 bases and at J to 5 bases, leaving 5 bases not matched to a gene. The chain's CDR3 is CASSSRGTSGGETQYF. Here the CDR3 DNA reads TGCGCCAGCAGCTCCCGTGGGACTAGCGGGGGGGAGACCCAGTACTTC.

For this clone: This sample also contains other DNA sequences that code for the same CDR3. The chain is built from TRBV18 and TRBJ2-3; no definite D call. The V gene's germline CDR1 is KGHSH and CDR2 LQKENI. This CDR3 has 14 residues. V dropped 1 base and J dropped 6 bases, with 11 bases sitting between them. CDR3 DNA sequence: TGTGCCAGCTCACCACGGACGGGTAGGGATACGCAGTATTTT. As protein: CASSPRTGRDTQYF. Complete variable domain (other parts from reference TRBV18 and TRBJ2-3): NAGVMQNPRHLVRRRGQEARLRCSPMKGHSHVYWYRQLPEEGLKFMVYLQKENIIDESGMPKERFSAEFPKEGPSILRIQQVVRGDSAAYFCASSPRTGRDTQYFGPGTRLTVL.

The sample holds one count of this clone. The gene calls are TRBV6-6 and TRBJ2-1; D may correspond to TRBD1 or TRBD2 (5 bases each). The CDR3 covers 13 residues. V gave up 2 bases and J gave up 10 bases, with 12 bases separating them. Germline values: CDR1 MNHNY, CDR2 SVGAGI (reference sequence). Here the CDR3 reads CASSYAVRGEQFF. The CDR3 nucleotides read TGTGCCAGCAGTTACGCCGTCCGGGGCGAGCAGTTCTTC.

The rearrangement links TRBV5-4 to TRBJ1-1; D is unresolved. Trimming took 2 bases from V and 7 from J, leaving 15 bases between them. Germline values: CDR1 SGHNT, CDR2 YYREEE (reference sequence). There are 14 residues in the CDR3. CDR3 residues: CASSFPTGMSEAFF. The DNA for the CDR3 is TGTGCCAGCAGCTTCCCGACGGGGATGAGTGAAGCTTTCTTT.

CDR3 loop: CARSLKSGLNEKLFF. Here the CDR3 DNA reads TGTGCCAGAAGCCTTAAGTCAGGGCTTAATGAAAAACTGTTTTTT. The J gene is TRBJ1-4, the V gene TRBV5-3; D might be TRBD1 (5 bases). TRBV5-3 is placed among ORFs of uncertain function. The CDR3 extends over 15 amino acids. The V end was cut by 4 bases, the J end by 4 bases, with 14 bases between.

The chain uses TRBV6-1 and TRBJ1-2; no clear D. CDR1 MNHNS and CDR2 SASEGT come from the germline V gene. V gave up 11 bases and J gave up 3 bases, with 19 bases separating them. The CDR3 consists of 14 residues. CDR3 coding DNA: TGTGCCTCGAAACCCCGGATAGATGACTATGGCTACACCTTC. Its protein product is CASKPRIDDYGYTF.

A few counts support this clone. This chain uses TRBV6-5 with TRBJ1-1, with 11 bases that match TRBD1. This CDR3 comprises 15 residues. Trimming at V came to 2 bases and at J to 4 bases, leaving 3 bases not matched to a gene. Per the germline V gene, CDR1 is MNHEY and CDR2 is SVGAGI. In nucleotides, the CDR3 is TGTGCCAGCAGTTACCTCGGGACAGGGGGCACTGAAGCTTTCTTT. Protein product: CASSYLGTGGTEAFF.

The J gene is TRBJ1-3, the V gene TRBV6-1, with 7 bases that match TRBD1. The CDR3 consists of 15 residues. The germline CDR1 and CDR2 sequences are MNHNS and SASEGT. The V segment lost 7 bases and the J segment 3 bases; nucleotides outside the gene matches: 9. The CDR3 nucleotides read TGTGCCAGCACGCTGGACAGGAGTTATGGAAACACCATATATTTT. Translating gives CASTLDRSYGNTIYF.

This clone was counted once. CDR3 sequence: CASSEYPRDGYTF. The CDR3 DNA is TGTGCCAGCAGTGAATACCCTCGAGATGGCTACACCTTC. The J gene is TRBJ1-2, the V gene TRBV6-1, with no clear D. Trimming removed 2 bases at V and 6 bases at J, with 10 bases between. Germline V gene sequence: CDR1 MNHNS, CDR2 SASEGT. The CDR3 sequence is 13 residues long.